The 18 T cell receptor beta chains given below trace back to one sample, sequenced in a study of T cell clones after liver transplantation. Produced via immunoSEQ multiplex PCR; TCRdb's table is partial and in-frame only. The sample shows some 80,000 clones, around four fifths of them seen only once. The specimen comprised CD4+ T cells from blood, sampled roughly 48 months after liver transplant. The receptors stem from a human patient who received a liver transplant. Some T cells may be the graft donor's.

This chain connects TRBV7-8 to TRBJ2-7, with D unclear. The CDR3 length is 19 residues. The germline gives CDR1 SGHVS, CDR2 FQNEAQ. Trimming removed 3 bases at V and 0 bases at J, with 24 bases between. The CDR3 region is CASSLKPGRNSVSSYEQYF. Here the CDR3 DNA reads TGTGCCAGCAGCTTGAAGCCAGGCCGAAACTCAGTAAGCTCCTACGAGCAGTACTTC.

V and J are TRBV28 and TRBJ2-7, with D perhaps being TRBD1 or TRBD2 (5 bases each). The V and J ends lost 2 bases and 9 bases respectively, with 17 bases between them. The germline CDR1 and CDR2 sequences are MDHEN and SYDVKM. CDR3 length equals 14 residues. The CDR3 sequence: CASSLGWDPNGQYF. The CDR3, as DNA: TGTGCCAGCAGTTTAGGGTGGGACCCAAACGGGCAGTACTTC.

The chain uses TRBV2 and TRBJ2-7; D might be TRBD1 (5 bases). The CDR3 consists of 14 residues. Germline CDR1 and CDR2: SNHLY and FYNNEI. V was cut by 6 bases and J by 0 bases, with 12 bases left in between. Written as DNA, the CDR3 is TGTGCCAGCAGGCTCGGACAAAACTCCTACGAGCAGTACTTC. Encoded protein: CASRLGQNSYEQYF.

The chain has TRBV11-2 and TRBJ1-3, with D unresolved. Germline loops: CDR1 SGHAT, CDR2 FQNNGV. CDR3 size: 16 residues. Trimming took off 5 bases at V and 1 base at J, with 15 bases between the two ends. The CDR3 DNA follows: TGTGCCAGCAGCCATACCCCGGGCCCGTCTGGAAACACCATATATTTT. This codes for CASSHTPGPSGNTIYF.

CDR3 DNA sequence: TGCGCCAGCAGCCGACAGGTTAACACCGGGGAGCTGTTTTTT. Protein product: CASSRQVNTGELFF. This chain connects TRBV4-3 to TRBJ2-2; TRBD1 is a possible D gene (6 bases). Germline V gene lookup returns CDR1 LGHNA and CDR2 YSLEER. Trimming removed 4 bases from V and 2 bases from J, with 8 bases in between. There are 14 residues in the CDR3.

Only one count was recorded for this clone. The J gene is TRBJ2-7, the V gene TRBV6-5, with 9 bases fitting TRBD1. Germline V gene sequence: CDR1 MNHEY, CDR2 SVGAGI. J gave up 0 bases and V 5 bases, and 5 bases lay outside the gene matches. The length of the CDR3 is 15 residues. CDR3 coding DNA: TGTGCCAGCAGTCGCCGGGACAGGGACTCCTACGAGCAGTACTTC. Protein product: CASSRRDRDSYEQYF.

The chain couples TRBV7-2 to TRBJ2-4; maybe TRBD1 (7 bases). The CDR3 sequence is 16 residues long. Germline CDR1 SGHTA, CDR2 FQGNSA. With 5 bases removed from V and 0 bases from J, the gap between germline ends came to 14 bases. The DNA of the CDR3 is TGTGCCAGCAGCAGAGGAGGGGGCGGAGCCAAAAACATTCAGTACTTC. This sequence encodes CASSRGGGGAKNIQYF.

The V and J genes are TRBV27 and TRBJ1-1; a weak D match, TRBD1 (6 bases). There are 13 residues in the CDR3. Germline CDR1 is MNHEY and CDR2 is SMNVEV (reference sequence). Trimming stripped 6 bases from V and 11 bases from J, with 19 bases between. In DNA, the CDR3 is TGTGCCAGCAGAACGTCGGGGGGCGCGGGCGCTTTCTTT. This codes for CASRTSGGAGAFF.

This clone showed up just once. V gene TRBV28 combines with J gene TRBJ1-2; 8 positions match TRBD1. Germline loops: CDR1 MDHEN, CDR2 SYDVKM. The V gene end was trimmed by 5 bases and the J gene end by 7 bases; junction bases not matched to a gene: 12. The CDR3 has 15 residues. CDR3 sequence: CASSKQGAGGAGYTF. CDR3 DNA: TGTGCCAGCAGTAAGCAGGGGGCCGGGGGTGCTGGCTACACCTTC.

This clone was seen only once. This sequence joins TRBV29-1 and TRBJ2-5, with TRBD1 matching over 8 bases. The CDR3 runs 13 residues. Looked up from germline, CDR1 is SQVTM and CDR2 is ANQGSEA. J gave up 4 bases and V 7 bases, and 8 bases lay outside the gene matches. CDR3 loop: CSASDRVGETQYF. CDR3 nucleotides: TGCAGCGCTTCGGACAGGGTAGGAGAGACCCAGTACTTC.

This chain links TRBV7-8 with TRBJ2-5; 11 bases match TRBD1. Germline CDR1 reads SGHVS; CDR2 reads FQNEAQ. This CDR3 spans 14 amino acids. V dropped 11 bases and J dropped 5; count of bases not matched to a gene: 10. CDR3 DNA sequence: TGTGCCGGCGGACAGGGGGCGCCTTGGGAGACCCAGTACTTC. Translation gives CAGGQGAPWETQYF.

This clone was detected only a few times. The rearrangement joins TRBV7-2 to TRBJ2-2; D may be TRBD1 (6 bases). Germline values: CDR1 SGHTA, CDR2 FQGNSA. Trimming cost V 5 bases and J 9 bases, with 22 bases left between them. CDR3 length: 16 amino acids. The CDR3 DNA follows: TGTGCCAGCAGCCAGAGGGCGGTCAGGGGAGCCTGGGAGCTGTTTTTT. It encodes CASSQRAVRGAWELFF.

With respect to this clone: Mismatch with germline at one junction end may stem from a read error. The gene calls are TRBV2 and TRBJ2-3; 10 bases align to TRBD2. Germline lookup yields CDR1 SNHLY and CDR2 FYNNEI. This CDR3 spans 15 amino acids. CDR3 in amino acids: CASREAGGGTDTQYF. The CDR3 region has the DNA TGTGCCAGCAGAGAAGCGGGAGGGGGCACAGATACGCAGTATTTT.

The chain has TRBV19 and TRBJ1-3; D remains unclear. Germline V lookup: CDR1 LNHDA, CDR2 SQIVND (reference sequence). This CDR3 contains 15 residues. V lost 6 bases and J lost 0, with 12 bases in between. This CDR3 is CASSRYSLSGNTIYF. The CDR3 DNA is TGTGCCAGTAGCCGATACAGCCTCTCTGGAAACACCATATATTTT.

The chain is built from TRBV5-6 and TRBJ2-5, with 8 bases identical to TRBD2. This CDR3 is built from 13 residues. Looked up from germline, CDR1 is SGHDT and CDR2 is YYEEEE. The ends lost 4 bases at V and 4 bases at J; junction bases unmatched: 3. The CDR3 reads CASSPGGVETQYF. The DNA of the CDR3 is TGTGCCAGCAGCCCGGGGGGGGTAGAGACCCAGTACTTC.

This chain uses TRBV6-5 with TRBJ2-7, with D perhaps matching TRBD2 (5 bases). The CDR3 runs 12 residues. The V end was cut by 11 bases, the J end by 3 bases, with 14 bases between. The germline gives CDR1 MNHEY, CDR2 SVGAGI. The CDR3 region has the DNA TGTGCCGCGGCGGGCAGAAACTACGAGCAGTACTTC. This sequence encodes CAAAGRNYEQYF.

In its sample, this clone was seen once. V usage is TRBV30 and J usage is TRBJ2-5; the match to TRBD2 covers 14 bases. This CDR3 is built from 18 residues. Germline V gene sequence: CDR1 GTSNPN, CDR2 SVGIG (reference sequence). With V trimmed by 2 bases and J by 3 bases, 11 bases remained unmatched. In DNA, the CDR3 is TGTGCCTGGAGTTGGGAGACTAGCGGGAGGGAATATAAAGAGACCCAGTACTTC. As protein: CAWSWETSGREYKETQYF.

The rearrangement uses TRBV18 and TRBJ1-2; perhaps TRBD1 as D (6 bases). Germline loops: CDR1 KGHSH, CDR2 LQKENI. The CDR3 sequence is 14 residues long. Deletions cut 3 bases from V and 4 bases from J, with 12 bases between. CDR3 region: CASSPLDSLYGYTF. The CDR3 DNA is TGTGCCAGCTCACCGTTGGACAGTCTCTATGGCTACACCTTC.